The T cell receptor beta chain under discussion was sequenced for a study of human T cells and chemical hapten exposure. Study in general: Diphenylcyclopropenone, dosed weekly to the scalp, was given to patients throughout the roughly 24-week study. Variability of per-sample TCR yields stemmed mainly from small differences in pooled library volume.

Ten or more counts support this clonotype. The CDR3 has 13 amino acids. Germline-derived CDR1 and CDR2 are SGHRS and YFSETQ. V was shortened by 2 bases and J by 0 bases, with 4 bases between the two germline ends. Time point indicated: patch test 1, 2 weeks after DPC sensitization. Treatment reported: therapeutic diphenylcyclopropenone sensitization with weekly scalp DPC. TCRdb re-derived calls from the RACE reads in MiXCR, one entry per CDR3 protein. The sample consists of approximately 400,000 distinct CDR3 sequences, nearly 5% of them appearing once. The TCR comes from a woman in her 50s with alopecia areata. Some clones in this sample may be carry-over from other donors' samples. The specimen was whole blood, collected in connection with sensitization to the hapten diphenylcyclopropenone (DPC). The chain couples TRBV5-1 to TRBJ2-3, with no clear D. As DNA, the CDR3 is TGCGCCAGCAGCTTCAGGAGCACAGATACGCAGTATTTT. Translated: CASSFRSTDTQYF.